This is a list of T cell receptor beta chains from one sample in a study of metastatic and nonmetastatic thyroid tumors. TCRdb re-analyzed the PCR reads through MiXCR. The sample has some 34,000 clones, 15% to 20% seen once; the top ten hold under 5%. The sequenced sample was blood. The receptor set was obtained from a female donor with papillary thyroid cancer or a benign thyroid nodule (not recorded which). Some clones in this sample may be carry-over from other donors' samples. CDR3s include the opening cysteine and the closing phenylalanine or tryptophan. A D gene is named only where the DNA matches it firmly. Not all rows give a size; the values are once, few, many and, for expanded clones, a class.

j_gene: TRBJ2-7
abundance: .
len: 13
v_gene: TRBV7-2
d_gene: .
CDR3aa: CASSLWVSYEQHF
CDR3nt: TGTGCCAGCAGCTTATGGGTATCCTACGAGCAGCACTTC

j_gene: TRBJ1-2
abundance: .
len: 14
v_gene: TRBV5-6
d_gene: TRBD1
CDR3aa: CVSSRTGFFRGYTF
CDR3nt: TGTGTCAGCAGCAGGACAGGGTTTTTTCGTGGCTACACCTTC

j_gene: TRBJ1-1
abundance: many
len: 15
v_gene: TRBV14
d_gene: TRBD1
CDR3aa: CASSLGQGSNTEAFF
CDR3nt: TGTGCCAGCAGCCTAGGACAGGGGTCGAACACTGAAGCTTTCTTT

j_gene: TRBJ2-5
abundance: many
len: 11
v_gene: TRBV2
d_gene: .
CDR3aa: CASKREETQYF
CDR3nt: TGTGCCAGCAAGAGAGAAGAGACCCAGTACTTC

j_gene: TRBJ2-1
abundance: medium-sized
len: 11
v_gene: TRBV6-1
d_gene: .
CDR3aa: CASTGWNEQFF
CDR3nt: TGTGCCAGCACAGGGTGGAATGAGCAGTTCTTC

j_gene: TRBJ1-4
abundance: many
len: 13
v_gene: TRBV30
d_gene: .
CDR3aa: CARSVGRGEKLFF
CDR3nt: TGTGCCCGGTCTGTAGGCCGGGGCGAAAAACTGTTTTTT

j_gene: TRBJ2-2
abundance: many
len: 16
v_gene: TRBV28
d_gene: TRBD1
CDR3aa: CASRSTGQGVTGELFF
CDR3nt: TGTGCCAGCAGATCTACGGGACAGGGGGTCACCGGGGAGCTGTTTTTT

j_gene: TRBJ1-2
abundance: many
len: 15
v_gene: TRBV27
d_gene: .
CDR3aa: CASSLSYQGPGGYTF
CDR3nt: TGTGCCAGCAGTTTATCCTACCAGGGGCCGGGAGGCTACACCTTC

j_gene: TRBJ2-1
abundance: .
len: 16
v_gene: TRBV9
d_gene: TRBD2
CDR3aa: CASSSRTSTIHNEQFF
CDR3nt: TGTGCCAGCAGCTCTAGGACTAGCACCATTCACAATGAGCAGTTCTTC

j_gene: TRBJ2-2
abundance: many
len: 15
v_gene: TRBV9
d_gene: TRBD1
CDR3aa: CASSPHQGDTGELFF
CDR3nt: TGTGCCAGCAGCCCCCATCAGGGGGACACCGGGGAGCTGTTTTTT

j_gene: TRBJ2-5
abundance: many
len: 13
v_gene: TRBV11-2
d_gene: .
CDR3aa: CASSNWAQETQYF
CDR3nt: TGTGCCAGCAGTAATTGGGCCCAAGAGACCCAGTACTTC

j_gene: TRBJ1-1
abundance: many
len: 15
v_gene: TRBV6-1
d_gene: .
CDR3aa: CASSSNGPGDTEAFF
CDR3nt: TGTGCCAGCAGTTCCAACGGGCCGGGGGACACTGAAGCTTTCTTT

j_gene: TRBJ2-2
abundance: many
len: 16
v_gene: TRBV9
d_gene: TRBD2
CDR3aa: CASSVGREGNTGELFF
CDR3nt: TGTGCCAGCAGCGTAGGGCGGGAGGGCAACACCGGGGAGCTGTTTTTT

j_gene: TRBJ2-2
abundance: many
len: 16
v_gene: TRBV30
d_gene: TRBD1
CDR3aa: CAWSEVPGQGVGELFF
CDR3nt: TGTGCCTGGAGTGAGGTTCCGGGACAGGGGGTCGGGGAGCTGTTTTTT